The clone carrying this T cell receptor beta chain was seen at least ten times. Its antigen is unidentified. The source of the sample is a study of blood T cells in healthy people across ages. Overall study results and limits: Per-million-T-cell TCR beta diversity fell roughly linearly with age. Researchers judged that diversity estimates from one million T cells fell short of true values. CMV status of donors was not determined, possibly confounding expanded clonotype changes.

Per the germline V gene, CDR1 is SGHAT and CDR2 is FQNNGV. CDR3 length equals 16 residues. Trimming at V came to 3 bases and at J to 4 bases, leaving 8 bases not matched to a gene. A second PCR, run for roughly 7 to 11 cycles, used a sample-barcoded 5' primer plus a J-beta primer mix. Each cDNA was tagged by a template-switch adaptor containing 12 random nucleotides. One entry per CDR3 protein, called by TCRdb with MiXCR from the 5' RACE reads. The sample includes around 1,500,000 distinct CDR3 sequences, under 30% of them seen just once. The specimen was blood. The gene calls are TRBV11-2 and TRBJ2-4; 8 nucleotides line up with TRBD2. The sequence came from a woman in her 30s in good health. DNA of the CDR3: TGTGCCAGCAGCTTCACAGCGGGGGTTTCTAAAAACATTCAGTACTTC. Protein: CASSFTAGVSKNIQYF.